A selection of T cell receptor beta chains follows, all from one sample in a study of molecular identifiers for immune sequencing clone quantification. TCRdb re-derived calls from the PCR reads in MiXCR, one entry per CDR3 protein. Among approximately 54,000 distinct CDR3 sequences listed, roughly 24% were seen once. The sequenced sample was naive CD8+ T cells from blood, with Jurkat cell RNA spiked in. The receptors come from a human donor in good health. Some libraries in this study had Jurkat cell RNA spiked in. Each CDR3 is given with its conserved first and last residue. A D gene is named only where the DNA matches it firmly. Size is omitted from some rows. Given values are once, few, many or a class for expanded clones.

d_call | cdr3_length | j_call | v_call | clone_size | cdr3_nt | cdr3_aa
TRBD1 | 16 | TRBJ2-3 | TRBV7-9 | many | TGTGCCAGCAGACATAGGGACAGAGCATACACAGATACGCAGTATTTT | CASRHRDRAYTDTQYF
TRBD2 | 14 | TRBJ2-7 | TRBV27 | NA | TGTGCCAGCAGTCAAGACGCGGGAGCCTACGAGCAGTACTTC | CASSQDAGAYEQYF
NA | 15 | TRBJ1-1 | TRBV28 | many | TGTGCCAGCAGTTTGTCGACAGGAGGGCTACCTGAAGCTTTCTTT | CASSLSTGGLPEAFF
TRBD1 | 18 | TRBJ1-1 | TRBV7-8 | few | TGTGCCAGCAGCCCCAGGACAGGGGAAGACTACATGAACACTGAAGCTTTCTTT | CASSPRTGEDYMNTEAFF
TRBD1 | 11 | TRBJ1-1 | TRBV12-3/TRBV12-4 | many | TGTGCCAGCACCTCGACAGGGACGGCTTTCTTT | CASTSTGTAFF
TRBD2 | 13 | TRBJ2-3 | TRBV30 | NA | TGTGCCTGGAGTGTATTAGCGGGAGATACGCAGTATTTT | CAWSVLAGDTQYF
NA | 17 | TRBJ2-6 | TRBV12-3/TRBV12-4 | many | TGTGCCAGCAGTTTAGGAGGGGCCGGCTCTGGGGCCAACGTCCTGACTTTC | CASSLGGAGSGANVLTF
NA | 15 | TRBJ2-7 | TRBV18 | many | TGTGCCAGCTCACCTCCGGGTACCACCGGGGGCGAGCAGTACTTC | CASSPPGTTGGEQYF
NA | 14 | TRBJ1-3 | TRBV27 | NA | TGTGCCAGCAGCTCCGACACATTCGGAACCACCATATATTTT | CASSSDTFGTTIYF
NA | 15 | TRBJ2-2 | TRBV7-9 | many | TGTGCCAGCAGCTTCCACGGGACGTCTCCGGGGGAGCTGTTTTTT | CASSFHGTSPGELFF
TRBD2 | 17 | TRBJ2-5 | TRBV4-1 | few | TGCGCCAGCAGCCAATCTCCGGGACTAGCGGGGGGAGAGACCCAGTACTTC | CASSQSPGLAGGETQYF
TRBD2 | 19 | TRBJ2-3 | TRBV10-1 | NA | TGCGCCAGCAGTGAGCCCGGTAGCGGGGGGGCATACCACGCAGATACGCAGTATTTT | CASSEPGSGGAYHADTQYF
NA | 13 | TRBJ2-7 | TRBV28 | many | TGTGCCAGCAGTTTCCGGGAGTACTACGAGCAGTACTTC | CASSFREYYEQYF
NA | 12 | TRBJ2-7 | TRBV12-5 | NA | TGTGCGAGTGGCCCCTCTCAGTACGCGCAGTACTTC | CASGPSQYAQYF
NA | 16 | TRBJ1-2 | TRBV4-3 | many | TGCGCCAGCAGCCAAGATTCCGGGGGAGGGCCCACAGGCTACACCTTC | CASSQDSGGGPTGYTF
TRBD1 | 17 | TRBJ2-7 | TRBV5-1 | many | TGCGCCAGCAGCTTGGAAGGGTTAGCAGGGGGTTCCTACGAGCAGTACTTC | CASSLEGLAGGSYEQYF
TRBD2 | 15 | TRBJ2-1 | TRBV4-3 | many | TGCGCCAGCAGCCAAGGGACTAGCGGGAACAATGAGCAGTTCTTC | CASSQGTSGNNEQFF
NA | 14 | TRBJ2-7 | TRBV9 | NA | TGTGCCAGCAGCGGACAGCAGCGTTCCGAGGAGCAGTACTTC | CASSGQQRSEEQYF
TRBD2 | 13 | TRBJ2-3 | TRBV20-1 | many | TGCAGTGCTAGAGCCAGCGGGAGTTATACGCAGTATTTT | CSARASGSYTQYF
NA | 16 | TRBJ1-5 | TRBV7-9 | many | TGTGCCAGCAGCTTAGGTGGGGTATATAGCAATCAGCCCCAGCATTTT | CASSLGGVYSNQPQHF